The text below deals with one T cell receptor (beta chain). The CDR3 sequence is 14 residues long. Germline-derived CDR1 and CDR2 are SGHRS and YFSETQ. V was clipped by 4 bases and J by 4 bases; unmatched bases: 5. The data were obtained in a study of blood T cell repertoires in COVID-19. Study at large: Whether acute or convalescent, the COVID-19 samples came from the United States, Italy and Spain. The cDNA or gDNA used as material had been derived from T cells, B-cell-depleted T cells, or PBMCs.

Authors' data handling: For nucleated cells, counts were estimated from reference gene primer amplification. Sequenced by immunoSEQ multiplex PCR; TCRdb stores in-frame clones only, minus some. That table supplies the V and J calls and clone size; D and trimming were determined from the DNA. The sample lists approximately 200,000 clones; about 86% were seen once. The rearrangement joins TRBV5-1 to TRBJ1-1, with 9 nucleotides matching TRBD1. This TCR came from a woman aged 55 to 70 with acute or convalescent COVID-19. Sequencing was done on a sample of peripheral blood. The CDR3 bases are TGCGCCAGCAGCCCAGGGACAGGGTTCACTGAAGCTTTCTTT. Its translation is CASSPGTGFTEAFF.